This T cell receptor (beta chain) came from a study of regulatory T cells in long-lasting Graves disease (dated by TCRdb to about 2021). Looking at the study overall: In the newly diagnosed Graves' disease group, patients had been taking antithyroid drugs for less than 3 months. Patients with persistent Graves' disease were compared with patients with newly diagnosed Graves' disease using TCR sequencing and RNA sequencing of peripheral blood. The study took place in China and was registered as a clinical trial. A total of some 33 samples were covered by TCR sequencing, comprising around 13 persistent and roughly 20 newly diagnosed Graves' disease patients. General findings and caveats noted by the study authors: Because the primary lesion, thyroid tissue, could not be accessed, the study looked at peripheral blood alone. Sequencing and analysis were restricted to the TCR beta chain. Compared with newly diagnosed patients, patients with persistent Graves' disease had lower TCR Shannon entropy and fewer highly expanded clones, which suggests clonal expansion. The authors acknowledged the small sample size as a limitation that may reduce accuracy. Patients with persistent disease shared more public clonotypes (about 2,900) than newly diagnosed patients did (more than 900).

This specimen's time point label, interpreted: newly diagnosed GD, antithyroid drugs for less than 3 months. RNA was extracted from PBMCs in TRIzol for both TCR sequencing and RNA sequencing. The diagnosis of Graves' disease was made according to American Thyroid Association guidelines. Patients for the study were recruited at an endocrinology department in Xi'an, China. From each patient, 7.5 to 10 milliliters of peripheral blood was collected into an EDTA anticoagulant tube. Ficoll Paque Plus density gradient separation was used to isolate PBMCs, and no additional T cell sorting was done. An Agilent 2100 Bioanalyzer and agarose gel were used to assess RNA quality, and a NanoDrop 2000 was used to measure RNA concentration. The method behind the library was multiplex PCR. The sequencer listed for this sample is Illumina HiSeq 4000. iRepertoire HTBI primers and Arm-PCR amplification of CDR3 regions were used to construct TCR beta libraries. Before sequencing, the PCR products underwent gel purification. Processing in the source paper ran as follows. Across samples, about 64 TRBV and approximately 15 TRBJ segments were identified and used for gene usage analysis of CDR3 amino acid clonotypes. COPE and FqMerger were used to merge filtered high-quality paired reads into contigs. BLAST was used to align contigs to IMGT TRBV, TRBD and TRBJ reference genes, with CDR3 defined following IMGT. Highly expanded clones were defined as clonotypes with a frequency above 0.1%. Shannon entropy served as the measure of repertoire diversity, while the Gini coefficient captured V-J evenness. A clonotype found in more than one individual was treated as public. Through fastp at Q25 and MiXCR, TCRdb rebuilt clones from the public reads, retaining in-frame beta chains. Every distinct CDR3 protein forms one entry, paired with its most common genes and DNA. The V and J calls and clone size are TCRdb's, not the authors'. The sample has some 410,000 distinct CDR3 sequences on record, roughly 15% of them singletons. Around a tenth of the sample is in the top ten clones.

A word on this clonotype: What this receptor recognizes is not known. No much larger clonotype is one base removed from it; base qualities were not supplied.

These data also formed part of another study, on T cells in Graves' hyperthyroidism and ophthalmopathy. As the second publication notes: A patient counted as having stable Graves' hyperthyroidism if no progression to ophthalmopathy occurred over 18 months of follow-up. Hyperthyroidism patients were newly diagnosed, with disease duration under 2 months, and aged 18 to 65 years. The study excluded patients with uncontrolled infections, other autoimmune diseases, pregnancy or lactation. Diagnoses were established on the basis of clinical symptoms, serum thyroxine and TRAb, thyroid ultrasound, and orbital computed tomography. The TCR CDR3 was subjected to a first round of RT-PCR using the HTBI primer set and the Qiagen OneStep RT-PCR kit. Most expanded thyroid clonotypes (frequency above 0.001) were also detected in blood, suggesting blood repertoires may reflect thyroid immune responses. In cross-validation, a model built on a 13 V-J signature told ophthalmopathy apart from stable hyperthyroidism with less than 90% sensitivity and roughly 81% specificity, and in testing the same model reached 80%/75%. In validation, the model predicted progression to ophthalmopathy a median of roughly 6.2 months before onset, with about 71% sensitivity and about 72% specificity. A discovery cohort of roughly 100 patients, about 44 with Graves' ophthalmopathy and about 60 with stable Graves' hyperthyroidism, was used to find distinguishing TCR V-J signatures. Prospective prediction of ophthalmopathy was tested in an independent validation cohort consisting of 18 to 20 hyperthyroidism patients and approximately 16 patients who later progressed to ophthalmopathy. The 90 or so discovery patients were randomly split 7:3 into training and test sets. Thyroid tissue and blood T-cell repertoires from about six Graves' hyperthyroidism patients were also compared in the study. Once sampling was done, hyperthyroidism patients were given methimazole at a starting dose of 30 mg daily, whereas ophthalmopathy patients were given high-dose intravenous methylprednisolone. A second multiplex PCR round built the libraries, followed by size selection and purification. Libraries were sequenced paired-end with 100 bp reads on an Illumina HiSeq2000. Raw data were processed with SOAPnuke, discarding reads with adapters, uncalled bases, mean Phred below 15, or no exact constant-primer or identifier match. High-quality paired reads were merged with COPE v1.2.5, and unique nucleotide sequences were defined as clonotypes. Clonotypes were aligned to IMGT TRBV, TRBD and TRBJ reference segments using MiTCR v1.1. The analysis was restricted to V-J combinations with a frequency above 0.0001, which together covered about 99% of the repertoires. The TCS score was defined as F50 (clonal expansion) divided by E x V (chaos), with BLOSUM62-based TCRdist calculated between CDR3 peptides within each V-J. Welch's t-statistics and random forest reduced 500 to 550 V-J features to 13, which were used in a naive Bayes classifier (R e1071). Sample size was not statistically predetermined, and investigators were not blinded to group allocation. TCR Vbeta CDR3 sequencing of 120 to 150 peripheral blood samples (under 45 ophthalmopathy, 75 or so hyperthyroidism and some 17 progressor patients) is reported in the paper.

The sequenced sample was peripheral blood mononuclear cells (PBMCs), obtained at new diagnosis, from a patient treated with antithyroid drugs. The source of this sequence is a woman aged 25 to 39 with Graves disease. Donor details come from another sample of the same person, matched by shared clones.

DNA sequence: TGCAGCGTTGAAACGGGGAGCACGAACACTGAAGCTTTCTTT. Its protein reads: CSVETGSTNTEAFF. The sequence links TRBV29-1 to TRBJ1-1, with the D gene not confidently named. CDR1 and CDR2, looked up from the germline V gene, are SQVTM and ANQGSEA. Relative to germline, V is 2 bases shorter and J is 1 base shorter, with 11 bases between their ends. From cysteine to phenylalanine, the CDR3 is 14 amino acids long. Kept here is only the CDR3 DNA, which spans 42 bases and is read in frame from base 1.